These T cell receptor beta chains were read from a single sample in a study of blood T cell repertoires in COVID-19. The method was immunoSEQ multiplex PCR; TCRdb's version includes in-frame clones alone and lacks a portion of them. The sample shows 29,000 or so clones, approximately 90% of them seen only once. The specimen sequenced was peripheral blood. The receptors originated from a man in his forties or fifties with active COVID-19. The CDR3 runs from the conserved cysteine through the conserved F or W. The D gene is left open where the match is weak. The size of a clone is reported for some rows only, either as once, few or many, or as a class for expanded clones.

d_call: TRBD2
v_call: TRBV4-1
j_call: TRBJ2-7
clone_size: -
cdr3_nt: TGCGCCAGCAGCCATCCCCTCGGGACTAGCGGTAACGAGCAGTACTTC
cdr3_aa: CASSHPLGTSGNEQYF

d_call: -
v_call: TRBV9
j_call: TRBJ2-1
clone_size: -
cdr3_nt: TGTGCCAGCAGCGTAACCGGGGGAGACTACAATGAGCAGTTCTTC
cdr3_aa: CASSVTGGDYNEQFF

d_call: TRBD1
v_call: TRBV7-7
j_call: TRBJ2-6
clone_size: -
cdr3_nt: TGTGCTAGCAGCCCGGGACAGGGAACTGGGGCCAACGTCCTGACTTTC
cdr3_aa: CASSPGQGTGANVLTF

d_call: -
v_call: TRBV5-1
j_call: TRBJ2-7
clone_size: -
cdr3_nt: TGCGCCAGCAGCTTGGGGCAGGGCAGGAATTACGAGCAGTACTTC
cdr3_aa: CASSLGQGRNYEQYF

d_call: -
v_call: TRBV14
j_call: TRBJ1-6
clone_size: -
cdr3_nt: TGTGCCAGCAGCCCACTTAATTCACCCCTCCACTTT
cdr3_aa: CASSPLNSPLHF

d_call: -
v_call: TRBV2
j_call: TRBJ1-2
clone_size: few
cdr3_nt: TGTGCCAGCAGACCAACAGGGAACTATGGCTACACCTTC
cdr3_aa: CASRPTGNYGYTF

d_call: -
v_call: TRBV19
j_call: TRBJ2-7
clone_size: -
cdr3_nt: TGTGCCAGTAGCGGATTTGCAGGCGCCTACGAGCAGTACTTC
cdr3_aa: CASSGFAGAYEQYF

d_call: -
v_call: TRBV9
j_call: TRBJ1-1
clone_size: -
cdr3_nt: TGTGCCAGCAGCCGGCGGTCGGTCACTGAAGCTTTCTTT
cdr3_aa: CASSRRSVTEAFF

d_call: TRBD1
v_call: TRBV6-4
j_call: TRBJ1-1
clone_size: -
cdr3_nt: TGTGCCAGCAGTGACTCGGCAGGGGGCGAGGCTGAAGCTTTCTTT
cdr3_aa: CASSDSAGGEAEAFF

d_call: -
v_call: TRBV10-3
j_call: TRBJ1-3
clone_size: -
cdr3_nt: TGTGCCATCAGGGCACAGGGTTCTGGAAACACCATATATTTT
cdr3_aa: CAIRAQGSGNTIYF

d_call: -
v_call: TRBV6-5
j_call: TRBJ1-1
clone_size: -
cdr3_nt: TGTGCCAGCACTATGGGAGGCATGAACACTGAAGCTTTCTTT
cdr3_aa: CASTMGGMNTEAFF

d_call: TRBD1
v_call: TRBV28
j_call: TRBJ1-2
clone_size: -
cdr3_nt: TGTGCCAGCGATCCGGGACAGGGGGCTGGCTACACCTTC
cdr3_aa: CASDPGQGAGYTF

d_call: TRBD1
v_call: TRBV7-9
j_call: TRBJ2-7
clone_size: once
cdr3_nt: TGTGCCAGCAGCTTAGGGCTGGGACAGGGGGGCGAGCAGTACTTC
cdr3_aa: CASSLGLGQGGEQYF

d_call: -
v_call: TRBV6-5
j_call: TRBJ2-5
clone_size: -
cdr3_nt: TGTGCCAGCAGTCCCATGCTGGCTTCGCAAGAGACCCAGTACTTC
cdr3_aa: CASSPMLASQETQYF

d_call: -
v_call: TRBV9
j_call: TRBJ2-1
clone_size: -
cdr3_nt: TGTGCCAGCAGCGTACTATCGAGCGCCAGCTACAATGAGCAGTTCTTC
cdr3_aa: CASSVLSSASYNEQFF

d_call: -
v_call: TRBV7-9
j_call: TRBJ1-2
clone_size: -
cdr3_nt: TGTGCCAGCAGCCCTTGGGGGCAGAACTATGGCTACACCTTC
cdr3_aa: CASSPWGQNYGYTF

d_call: -
v_call: TRBV28
j_call: TRBJ1-4
clone_size: -
cdr3_nt: TGTGCGTCCCAGGGCTACACCGAAAAACTGTTTTTT
cdr3_aa: CASQGYTEKLFF

d_call: TRBD1
v_call: TRBV27
j_call: TRBJ1-5
clone_size: -
cdr3_nt: TGTGCCAGCAGTATTCTCGGACAGGAGGGGATCAATCAGCCCCAGCATTTT
cdr3_aa: CASSILGQEGINQPQHF

d_call: TRBD1
v_call: TRBV6-5
j_call: TRBJ1-1
clone_size: -
cdr3_nt: TGTGCCAGCGCCAGACAGGGCACTGAAGCTTTCTTT
cdr3_aa: CASARQGTEAFF

d_call: -
v_call: TRBV5-1
j_call: TRBJ1-2
clone_size: -
cdr3_nt: TGCGCCAGCAGCTTGGACAGCTATGGCTACACCTTC
cdr3_aa: CASSLDSYGYTF

d_call: -
v_call: TRBV19
j_call: TRBJ1-2
clone_size: -
cdr3_nt: TGTGCCAGTAGTATAGGAGAGGGATTCAATGGCTACACCTTC
cdr3_aa: CASSIGEGFNGYTF

d_call: -
v_call: TRBV30
j_call: TRBJ1-2
clone_size: -
cdr3_nt: TGTGCCTTTCCATCTTCCACAGGGAGCTATGGCTACACCTTC
cdr3_aa: CAFPSSTGSYGYTF

d_call: TRBD2
v_call: TRBV6-1
j_call: TRBJ2-1
clone_size: -
cdr3_nt: TGTGCCAGCAGTGAAAGGCAAGTGGGGGGGTTCTACAATGAGCAGTTCTTC
cdr3_aa: CASSERQVGGFYNEQFF

d_call: TRBD2
v_call: TRBV30
j_call: TRBJ2-7
clone_size: medium-sized
cdr3_nt: TGTGCCTGGAGTGTAAAACTAGCGGGGGGGCGAGAGCAGTACTTC
cdr3_aa: CAWSVKLAGGREQYF

d_call: -
v_call: TRBV9
j_call: TRBJ2-2
clone_size: -
cdr3_nt: TGTGCCAGCGGGGGGACTCTGCCGAACACCGGGGAGCTGTTTTTT
cdr3_aa: CASGGTLPNTGELFF

d_call: -
v_call: TRBV18
j_call: TRBJ2-1
clone_size: -
cdr3_nt: TGTGCCAGCTCGGCGGAGTCTACCTCGGGCAATGAGCAGTTCTTC
cdr3_aa: CASSAESTSGNEQFF

d_call: TRBD2
v_call: TRBV11-2
j_call: TRBJ2-7
clone_size: -
cdr3_nt: TGTGCCAGCAGCTTAGGACTAGCGGGGACTTACGAGCAGTACTTC
cdr3_aa: CASSLGLAGTYEQYF

d_call: TRBD2
v_call: TRBV5-1
j_call: TRBJ2-3
clone_size: -
cdr3_nt: TGCGCCAGCAGCTTCCTAGCGGGAGGAACAGATACGCAGTATTTT
cdr3_aa: CASSFLAGGTDTQYF

d_call: TRBD1
v_call: TRBV6-5
j_call: TRBJ2-7
clone_size: -
cdr3_nt: TGTGCCAGCAGTCGCTTCCGGGGACAGCCCTACGAGCAGTACTTC
cdr3_aa: CASSRFRGQPYEQYF

d_call: -
v_call: TRBV25-1
j_call: TRBJ1-1
clone_size: -
cdr3_nt: TGTGCCAGCAGTGAGGACGTAACCAGAGGGAGTGAGACTGAAGCTTTCTTT
cdr3_aa: CASSEDVTRGSETEAFF

d_call: TRBD1
v_call: TRBV9
j_call: TRBJ2-7
clone_size: -
cdr3_nt: TGTGCCAGCAGCGTAGTCACAGGGGGCCCCTACGAGCAGTACTTC
cdr3_aa: CASSVVTGGPYEQYF

d_call: TRBD1
v_call: TRBV19
j_call: TRBJ1-1
clone_size: -
cdr3_nt: TGTGCCAGTTCCCCGGGACAGGGGAACACTGAAGCTTTCTTT
cdr3_aa: CASSPGQGNTEAFF

d_call: TRBD1
v_call: TRBV2
j_call: TRBJ2-4
clone_size: -
cdr3_nt: TGTGCCAGCAGTGAAGGACAGGGGGCTCGGAACATTCAGTACTTC
cdr3_aa: CASSEGQGARNIQYF

d_call: TRBD2
v_call: TRBV27
j_call: TRBJ2-5
clone_size: -
cdr3_nt: TGTGCCAGCAGTTTAGAGCCTAGCGGGAGTCCAGAGACCCAGTACTTC
cdr3_aa: CASSLEPSGSPETQYF

d_call: TRBD2
v_call: TRBV7-2
j_call: TRBJ2-1
clone_size: -
cdr3_nt: TGTGCCAGCAGCCCAAGGTCGGGAGGCTACAATGAGCAGTTCTTC
cdr3_aa: CASSPRSGGYNEQFF

d_call: -
v_call: TRBV27
j_call: TRBJ1-1
clone_size: -
cdr3_nt: TGTGCCAGCAGTTTAAGGTGGGGGGGGCGGGCTTTCTTT
cdr3_aa: CASSLRWGGRAFF

d_call: -
v_call: TRBV29-1
j_call: TRBJ2-3
clone_size: -
cdr3_nt: TGCAGCGTTGATGGAGCGCCGAGAGGTGGCACAGATACGCAGTATTTT
cdr3_aa: CSVDGAPRGGTDTQYF

d_call: TRBD2
v_call: TRBV7-3
j_call: TRBJ2-2
clone_size: -
cdr3_nt: TGTGCCAGCAGCCCAATGTCGGGCAGGGAGGGAACCGGGGAGCTGTTTTTT
cdr3_aa: CASSPMSGREGTGELFF

d_call: TRBD1
v_call: TRBV7-9
j_call: TRBJ1-4
clone_size: -
cdr3_nt: TGTGCCAGCAGCTTAAGGTCCGGGACAGATAATGAAAAACTGTTTTTT
cdr3_aa: CASSLRSGTDNEKLFF

d_call: TRBD1
v_call: TRBV6-6
j_call: TRBJ1-1
clone_size: -
cdr3_nt: TGTGCCAGCAGTCAAAACCCGGGACAGGGATCGGGCACTGAAGCTTTCTTT
cdr3_aa: CASSQNPGQGSGTEAFF

d_call: TRBD1
v_call: TRBV11-3
j_call: TRBJ1-6
clone_size: -
cdr3_nt: TGTGCCAGCAGCGCGGGACAGGGGGCCCATAATTCACCCCTCCACTTT
cdr3_aa: CASSAGQGAHNSPLHF